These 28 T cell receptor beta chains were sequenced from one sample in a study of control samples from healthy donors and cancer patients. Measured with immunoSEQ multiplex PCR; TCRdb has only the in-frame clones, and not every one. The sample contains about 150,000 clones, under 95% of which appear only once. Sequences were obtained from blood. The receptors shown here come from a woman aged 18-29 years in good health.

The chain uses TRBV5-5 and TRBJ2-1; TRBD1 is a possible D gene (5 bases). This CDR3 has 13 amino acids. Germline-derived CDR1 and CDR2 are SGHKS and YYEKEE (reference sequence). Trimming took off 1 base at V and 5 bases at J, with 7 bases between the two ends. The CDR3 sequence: CASSLQGDNEQFF. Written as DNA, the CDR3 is TGTGCCAGCAGCTTGCAAGGGGACAATGAGCAGTTCTTC.

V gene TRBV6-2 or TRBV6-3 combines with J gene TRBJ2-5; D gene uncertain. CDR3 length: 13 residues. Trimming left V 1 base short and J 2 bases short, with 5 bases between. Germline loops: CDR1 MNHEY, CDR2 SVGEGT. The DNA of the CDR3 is TGTGCCAGCAGTTACTTGGGGCAAGAGACCCAGTACTTC. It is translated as CASSYLGQETQYF.

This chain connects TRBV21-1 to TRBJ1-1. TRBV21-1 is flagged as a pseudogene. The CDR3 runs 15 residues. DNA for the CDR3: TGTGCCAGCAGCAAAGAAGGGCCCATGAACACTGAAGCTTTCTTT. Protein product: CASSKEGPMNTEAFF.

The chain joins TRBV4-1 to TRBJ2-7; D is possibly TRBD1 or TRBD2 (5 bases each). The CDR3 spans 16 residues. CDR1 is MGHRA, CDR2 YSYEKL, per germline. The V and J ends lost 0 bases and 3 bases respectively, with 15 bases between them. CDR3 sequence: CASSQDRQGALYEQYF. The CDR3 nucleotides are TGCGCCAGCAGCCAAGATCGGCAGGGAGCCCTCTACGAGCAGTACTTC.

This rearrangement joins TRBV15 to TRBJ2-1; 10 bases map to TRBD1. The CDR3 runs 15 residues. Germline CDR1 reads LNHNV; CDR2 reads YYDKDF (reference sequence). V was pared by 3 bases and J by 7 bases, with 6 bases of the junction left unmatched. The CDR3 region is CATSRARTGGNEQFF. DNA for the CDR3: TGTGCCACCAGCAGGGCTAGGACAGGGGGGAATGAGCAGTTCTTC.

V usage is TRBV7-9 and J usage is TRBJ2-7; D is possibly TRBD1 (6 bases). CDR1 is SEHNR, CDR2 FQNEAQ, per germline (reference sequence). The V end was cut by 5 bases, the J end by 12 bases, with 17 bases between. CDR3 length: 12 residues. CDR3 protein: CASSQEDSTRYF. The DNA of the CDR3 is TGTGCCAGCAGCCAAGAGGACAGCACGAGGTACTTC.

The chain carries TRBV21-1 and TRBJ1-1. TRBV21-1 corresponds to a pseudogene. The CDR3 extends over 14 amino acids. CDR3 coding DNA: TGTGCCAGCAGCAAAAAGGCGGTGGGGACTGAAGCTTTCTTT. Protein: CASSKKAVGTEAFF.

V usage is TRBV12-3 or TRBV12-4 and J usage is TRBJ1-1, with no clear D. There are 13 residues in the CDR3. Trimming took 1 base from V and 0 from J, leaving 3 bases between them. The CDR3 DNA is TGTGCCAGCAGTTTAGAACTGAACACTGAAGCTTTCTTT. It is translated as CASSLELNTEAFF.

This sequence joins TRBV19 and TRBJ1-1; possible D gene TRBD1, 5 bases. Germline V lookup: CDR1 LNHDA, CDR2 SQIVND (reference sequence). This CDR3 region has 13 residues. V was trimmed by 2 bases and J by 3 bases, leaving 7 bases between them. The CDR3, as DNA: TGTGCCAGTAGTATAAGCAGGGACACTGAAGCTTTCTTT. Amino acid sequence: CASSISRDTEAFF.

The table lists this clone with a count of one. The CDR3 protein is CASSSIPHRDRGYEQYF. CDR3 coding DNA: TGTGCCAGCAGCTCCATACCCCACCGGGACAGGGGGTACGAGCAGTACTTC. V and J are TRBV5-6 and TRBJ2-7; TRBD1 aligns across 11 bases. Germline V gene lookup returns CDR1 SGHDT and CDR2 YYEEEE. This CDR3 is 17 amino acids long. J lost 4 bases, V lost 3 bases, and 12 bases had no gene match.

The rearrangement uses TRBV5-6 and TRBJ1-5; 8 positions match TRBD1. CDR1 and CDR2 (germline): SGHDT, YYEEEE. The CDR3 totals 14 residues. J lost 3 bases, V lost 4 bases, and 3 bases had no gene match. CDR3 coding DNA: TGTGCCAGCAGCCGACAGGGGTCCAATCAGCCCCAGCATTTT. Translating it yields CASSRQGSNQPQHF.

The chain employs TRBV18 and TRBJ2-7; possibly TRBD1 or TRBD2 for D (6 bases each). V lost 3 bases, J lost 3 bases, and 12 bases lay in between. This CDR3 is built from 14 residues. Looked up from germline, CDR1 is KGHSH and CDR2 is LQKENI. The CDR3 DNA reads TGTGCCAGCTCACCGCTGGGGGGCCTCTACGAGCAGTACTTC. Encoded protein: CASSPLGGLYEQYF.

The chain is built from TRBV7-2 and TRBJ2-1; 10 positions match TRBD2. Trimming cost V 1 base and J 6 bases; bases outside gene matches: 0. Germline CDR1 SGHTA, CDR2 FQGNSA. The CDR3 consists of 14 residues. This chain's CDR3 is CASSLGTSGNEQFF. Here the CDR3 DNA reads TGTGCCAGCAGCTTAGGGACTAGCGGCAATGAGCAGTTCTTC.

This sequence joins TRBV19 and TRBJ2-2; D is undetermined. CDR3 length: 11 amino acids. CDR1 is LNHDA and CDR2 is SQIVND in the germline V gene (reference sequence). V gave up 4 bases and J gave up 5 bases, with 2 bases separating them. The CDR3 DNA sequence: TGTGCCAGTAGTAGGACCGGGGAGCTGTTTTTT. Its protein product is CASSRTGELFF.

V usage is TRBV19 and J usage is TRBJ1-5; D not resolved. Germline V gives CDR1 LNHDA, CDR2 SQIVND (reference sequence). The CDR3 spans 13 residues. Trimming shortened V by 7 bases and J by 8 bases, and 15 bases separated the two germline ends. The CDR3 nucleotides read TGTGCCAGTAATAAGGGTTTGATGGAGCCCCAGCATTTT. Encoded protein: CASNKGLMEPQHF.

The CDR3 protein is CASSLGWAGEDYGYTF. The DNA of the CDR3 is TGTGCCAGCAGCTTAGGATGGGCAGGGGAGGATTATGGCTACACCTTC. The chain recombines TRBV11-3 with TRBJ1-2; D perhaps matches TRBD1 (6 bases). Deletions cut 1 base from V and 5 bases from J, with 17 bases between. The CDR3 spans 16 residues. Germline CDR1 reads SGHNT; CDR2 reads YENEEA.

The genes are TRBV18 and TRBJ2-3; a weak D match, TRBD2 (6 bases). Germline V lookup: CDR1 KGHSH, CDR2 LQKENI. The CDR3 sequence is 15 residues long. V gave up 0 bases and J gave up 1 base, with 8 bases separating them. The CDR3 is CASSPPWGGTDTQYF. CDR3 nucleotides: TGTGCCAGCTCACCACCGTGGGGGGGCACAGATACGCAGTATTTT.

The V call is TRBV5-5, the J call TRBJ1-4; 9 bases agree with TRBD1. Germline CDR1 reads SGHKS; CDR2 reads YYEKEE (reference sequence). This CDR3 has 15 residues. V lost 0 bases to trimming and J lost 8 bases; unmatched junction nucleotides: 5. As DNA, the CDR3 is TGTGCCAGCAGCTTGGAAGGGACAGGGCCGGAAAAACTGTTTTTT. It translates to CASSLEGTGPEKLFF.

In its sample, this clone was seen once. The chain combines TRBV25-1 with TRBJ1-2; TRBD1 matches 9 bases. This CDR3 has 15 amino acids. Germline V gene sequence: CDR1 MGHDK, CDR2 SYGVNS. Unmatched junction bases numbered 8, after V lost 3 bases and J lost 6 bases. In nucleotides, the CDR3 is TGTGCCAGCAGTGACTACAGGGGGCAAGAGGATGGCTACACCTTC. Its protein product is CASSDYRGQEDGYTF.

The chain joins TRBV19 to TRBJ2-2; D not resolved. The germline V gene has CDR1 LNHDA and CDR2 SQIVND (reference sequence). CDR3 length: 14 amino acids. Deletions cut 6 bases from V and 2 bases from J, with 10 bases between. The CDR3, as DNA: TGTGCCAGTAGGGATAAGGGCAACACCGGGGAGCTGTTTTTT. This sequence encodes CASRDKGNTGELFF.

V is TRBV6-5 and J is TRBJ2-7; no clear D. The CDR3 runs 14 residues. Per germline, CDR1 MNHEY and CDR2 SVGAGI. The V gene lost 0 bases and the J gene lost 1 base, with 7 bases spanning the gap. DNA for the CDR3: TGTGCCAGCAGTTACTCGGACGGGTCCTACGAGCAGTACTTC. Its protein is CASSYSDGSYEQYF.

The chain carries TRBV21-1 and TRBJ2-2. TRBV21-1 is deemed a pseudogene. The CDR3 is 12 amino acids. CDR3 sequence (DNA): TGTGCCAGCAGGGTGAACACCGGGGAGCTGTTTTTT. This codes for CASRVNTGELFF.

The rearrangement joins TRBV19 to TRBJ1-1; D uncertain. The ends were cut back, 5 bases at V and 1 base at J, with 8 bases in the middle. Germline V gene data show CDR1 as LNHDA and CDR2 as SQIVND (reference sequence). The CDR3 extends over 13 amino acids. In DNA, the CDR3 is TGTGCCAGTAGTCCCGAAACGAACACTGAAGCTTTCTTT. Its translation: CASSPETNTEAFF.

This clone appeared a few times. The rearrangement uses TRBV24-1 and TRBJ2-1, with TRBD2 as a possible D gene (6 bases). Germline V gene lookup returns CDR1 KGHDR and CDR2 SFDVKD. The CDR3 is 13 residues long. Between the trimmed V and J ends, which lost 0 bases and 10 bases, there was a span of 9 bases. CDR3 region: CATSDLRAGEQFF. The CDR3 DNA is TGTGCCACCAGTGATTTGAGGGCGGGAGAGCAGTTCTTC.

The CDR3 region is CASSFPGSRYGYTF. CDR3 sequence (DNA): TGTGCCAGCAGTTTTCCGGGATCGAGATATGGCTACACCTTC. This chain connects TRBV7-2 to TRBJ1-2; D uncertain. The CDR3 covers 14 residues. Germline V lookup: CDR1 SGHTA, CDR2 FQGNSA. Trimming cost V 6 bases and J 5 bases, with 16 bases left between them.

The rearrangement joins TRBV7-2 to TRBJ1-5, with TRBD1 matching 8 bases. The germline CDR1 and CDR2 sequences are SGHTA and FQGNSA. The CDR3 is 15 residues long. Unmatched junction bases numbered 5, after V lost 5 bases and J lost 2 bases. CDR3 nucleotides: TGTGCCAGCAGCAAGGACAGGGCCGGCAATCAGCCCCAGCATTTT. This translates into CASSKDRAGNQPQHF.

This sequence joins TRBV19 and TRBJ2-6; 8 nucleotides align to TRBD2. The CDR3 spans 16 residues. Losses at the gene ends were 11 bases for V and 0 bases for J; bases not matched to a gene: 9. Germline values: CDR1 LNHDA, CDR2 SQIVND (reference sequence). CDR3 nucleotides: TGTGCCGGATCGACTAGCGCCCACTCTGGGGCCAACGTCCTGACTTTC. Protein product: CAGSTSAHSGANVLTF.

The DNA for the CDR3 is TGTGCCATCAGATGGGGACTAGCGTCTTACAATGAGCAGTTCTTC. It yields the protein CAIRWGLASYNEQFF. The chain uses TRBV10-3 and TRBJ2-1; 10 positions match TRBD2. Germline CDR1 is ENHRY and CDR2 is SYGVKD. There are 15 residues in the CDR3. The V and J ends lost 6 bases and 4 bases, in that order; junction bases with no gene match: 6.